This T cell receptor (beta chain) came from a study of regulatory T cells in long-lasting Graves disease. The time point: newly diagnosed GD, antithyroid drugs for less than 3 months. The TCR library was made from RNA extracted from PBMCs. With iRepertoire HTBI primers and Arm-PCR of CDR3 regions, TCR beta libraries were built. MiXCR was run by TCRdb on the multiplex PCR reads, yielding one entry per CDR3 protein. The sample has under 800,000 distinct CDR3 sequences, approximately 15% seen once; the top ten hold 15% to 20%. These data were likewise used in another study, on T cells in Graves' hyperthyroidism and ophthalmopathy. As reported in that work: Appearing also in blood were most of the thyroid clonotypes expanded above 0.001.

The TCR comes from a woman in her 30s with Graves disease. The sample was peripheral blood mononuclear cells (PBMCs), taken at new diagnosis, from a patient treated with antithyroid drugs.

The CDR3 region has the DNA TGCGCCAGCACCCCTCACCCGGATTCACCCCTCCACTTT. As protein: CASTPHPDSPLHF. The chain links TRBV5-1 to TRBJ1-6; D gene uncertain. Germline V gene data show CDR1 as SGHRS and CDR2 as YFSETQ. The CDR3 totals 13 residues. V was shortened by 6 bases and J by 8 bases, with 12 bases between the two germline ends.